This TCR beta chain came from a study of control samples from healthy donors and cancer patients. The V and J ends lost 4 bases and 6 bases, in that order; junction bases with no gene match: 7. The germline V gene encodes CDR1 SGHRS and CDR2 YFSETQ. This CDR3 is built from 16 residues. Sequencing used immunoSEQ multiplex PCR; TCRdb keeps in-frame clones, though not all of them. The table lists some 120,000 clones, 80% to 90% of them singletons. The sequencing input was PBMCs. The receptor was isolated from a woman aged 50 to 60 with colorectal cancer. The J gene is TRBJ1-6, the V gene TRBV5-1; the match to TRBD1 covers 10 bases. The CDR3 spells CASSTTGGASNSPLHF. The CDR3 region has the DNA TGCGCCAGCAGCACGACAGGGGGCGCTTCTAATTCACCCCTCCACTTT.